A single sample is the source of the 3 T cell receptor beta chains below, sequenced in a study of T cell responses to AZD1222 COVID-19 vaccine. TCRdb's copy holds only in-frame clones and misses some; the assay was immunoSEQ multiplex PCR. This table holds 150,000 to 200,000 clones, 85% to 95% found once. Sequences were derived from peripheral blood, sampled 28 days after the second AZD1222 dose. These receptor sequences come from an adult who received the AZD1222 COVID-19 vaccine.

J is TRBJ2-2 and V is TRBV3-1 (or the pseudogene TRBV3-2); TRBD1 matches at 7 bases. J lost 7 bases, V lost 1 base, and 9 bases had no gene match. CDR3 size: 16 residues. Germline V gives CDR1 LGHDT, CDR2 YNNKEL (reference sequence). CDR3 sequence reads: CASSQASRGFGGELFF. As DNA, the CDR3 is TGTGCCAGCAGCCAAGCCTCCAGGGGGTTCGGCGGGGAGCTGTTTTTT.

The chain employs TRBV30 and TRBJ1-4; TRBD1 is a possible D gene (5 bases). Germline V gene data show CDR1 as GTSNPN and CDR2 as SVGIG (reference sequence). The CDR3 loop spans 15 amino acids. Trimming shortened V by 4 bases and J by 3 bases, and 15 bases separated the two germline ends. The CDR3 DNA reads TGTGCCTGGACGGTCCAGGGTTATCCTAATGAAAAACTGTTTTTT. Its protein is CAWTVQGYPNEKLFF.

This clone was recorded only once. The V gene is TRBV6-2 or TRBV6-3, the J gene TRBJ1-1; no clear D gene. Germline assignment: CDR1 MNHEY and CDR2 SVGEGT. Trimming removed 2 bases from V and 4 bases from J, with 11 bases in between. The length of the CDR3 is 14 residues. CDR3 sequence reads: CASSYRVGSTEAFF. DNA of the CDR3: TGTGCCAGCAGTTACAGGGTGGGGAGCACTGAAGCTTTCTTT.